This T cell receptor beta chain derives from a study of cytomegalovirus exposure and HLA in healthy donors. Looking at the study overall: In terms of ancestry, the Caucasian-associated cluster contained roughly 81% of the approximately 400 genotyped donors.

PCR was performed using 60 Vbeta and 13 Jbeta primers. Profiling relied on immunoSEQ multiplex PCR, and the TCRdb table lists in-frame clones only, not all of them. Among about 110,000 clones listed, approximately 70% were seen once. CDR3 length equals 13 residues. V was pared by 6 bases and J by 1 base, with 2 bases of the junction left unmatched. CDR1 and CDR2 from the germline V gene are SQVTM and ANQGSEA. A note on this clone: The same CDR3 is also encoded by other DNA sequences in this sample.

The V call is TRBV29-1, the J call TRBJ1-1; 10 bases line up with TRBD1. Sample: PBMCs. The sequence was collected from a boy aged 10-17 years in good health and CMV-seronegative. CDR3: CSVRTGGNTEAFF. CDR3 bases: TGCAGCGTCCGGACAGGGGGGAACACTGAAGCTTTCTTT.